These 27 T cell receptor beta chains were sequenced from one sample in a study of shared clonotypes between healthy human individuals. Measured with immunoSEQ multiplex PCR; TCRdb has only the in-frame clones, and not every one. The profile shows 2 million to 2.5 million clones, roughly 92% of them singletons. Sequenced input: naive CD4+ T cells from PBMCs. As to subset: CD45RA+ positively selected. These receptors all come from a man aged 18 to 35 in good health. Some clones in this sample may be carry-over from other donors' samples.

The V gene is TRBV6-5, the J gene TRBJ1-2; TRBD1 matches at 12 bases. The J segment lost 7 bases and the V segment lost 0 bases, leaving 6 bases of the junction unmatched. Per germline, CDR1 MNHEY and CDR2 SVGAGI. The CDR3 sequence is 16 residues long. The CDR3 coding sequence is TGTGCCAGCAGTTACTCCGGGGACAGGGGGCAAGGTGGCTACACCTTC. Encoded protein: CASSYSGDRGQGGYTF.

This sequence joins TRBV6-1 and TRBJ2-1; D perhaps matches TRBD1 (6 bases). The CDR3 is 14 amino acids. Germline values: CDR1 MNHNS, CDR2 SASEGT. The ends were cut back, 7 bases at V and 3 bases at J, with 13 bases in the middle. The CDR3: CASTWTVYYNEQFF. The DNA of the CDR3 is TGTGCCAGCACTTGGACAGTGTACTACAATGAGCAGTTCTTC.

The count of this clone is one. The rearrangement joins TRBV27 to TRBJ2-2; 12 bases match TRBD1. The CDR3 is made up of 20 amino acids. The germline V gene has CDR1 MNHEY and CDR2 SMNVEV (reference sequence). The V and J ends lost 7 bases and 7 bases, in that order; junction bases with no gene match: 22. The CDR3 nucleotides read TGTGCCAGCACCACATATGCGGCCCGGGACAGGGGGCGAATTGTCGGGGAGCTGTTTTTT. Encoded protein: CASTTYAARDRGRIVGELFF.

The CDR3 protein is CASSFSGPGTDTQYF. The CDR3, as DNA: TGCGCCAGCAGCTTTAGCGGCCCTGGCACAGATACGCAGTATTTT. The chain has TRBV5-1 and TRBJ2-3; maybe TRBD2 (6 bases). The CDR3 is made up of 15 amino acids. V was shortened by 2 bases and J by 1 base, with 11 bases between the two germline ends. Germline loops: CDR1 SGHRS, CDR2 YFSETQ.

The rearrangement joins TRBV4-3 to TRBJ2-1; D perhaps matches TRBD2 (6 bases). There are 14 residues in the CDR3. CDR1 is LGHNA and CDR2 is YSLEER in the germline V gene. Trimming left V 3 bases short and J 12 bases short, with 18 bases between. This CDR3 is CASSQATGTGGQFF. DNA for the CDR3: TGCGCCAGCAGCCAGGCAACCGGGACTGGGGGGCAGTTCTTC.

The rearrangement joins TRBV18 to TRBJ2-2, with TRBD1 identical over 8 bases. The J segment lost 0 bases and the V segment lost 5 bases, leaving 5 bases of the junction unmatched. The CDR3 has 16 residues. Germline-derived CDR1 and CDR2 are KGHSH and LQKENI. The CDR3 DNA follows: TGTGCCAGCTCAGCGACACAGGGGGCGAACACCGGGGAGCTGTTTTTT. It codes for CASSATQGANTGELFF.

CDR3 coding DNA: TGCGCCAGCAGCTTGAGGCGGAACCCAGATACGCAGTATTTT. Translated: CASSLRRNPDTQYF. The chain uses TRBV5-1 and TRBJ2-3; D unresolved. Looked up from germline, CDR1 is SGHRS and CDR2 is YFSETQ. V lost 1 base and J 4 bases, leaving 10 bases between the germline ends. The length of the CDR3 is 14 residues.

The chain combines TRBV28 with TRBJ1-2, with 11 bases matching TRBD1. The germline V gene has CDR1 MDHEN and CDR2 SYDVKM. The CDR3 covers 15 residues. J was trimmed by 8 bases and V by 8 bases; bases with no gene match: 13. The CDR3 nucleotides are TGTGCCAGCCGCCACCCCGGGACAGGGGGTTACGGCTACACCTTC. Protein product: CASRHPGTGGYGYTF.

A single count supports this clone. A far larger clone is a single base away, which makes a read error likely. In the same sample, other DNA sequences code for this CDR3. The chain recombines TRBV11-2 with TRBJ2-5; 9 nucleotides match TRBD1. This CDR3 contains 14 residues. J lost 1 base, V lost 4 bases, and 1 base had no gene match. CDR1 is SGHAT and CDR2 is FQNNGV in the germline V gene. In DNA form, the CDR3 reads TGTGCCAGCAGCTCGGGACAGGGCCAAGAGACCCAGTACTTC. Encoded protein: CASSSGQGQETQYF.

V is TRBV9 and J is TRBJ2-2, with 10 bases matching TRBD2. Germline V CDR1 and CDR2: SGDLS, YYNGEE. The CDR3 consists of 18 residues. Trimming removed 0 bases from V and 3 bases from J; junction bases left unmatched: 8. CDR3 nucleotides: TGTGCCAGCAGCGTAGGGATGAGCGGGAGGGCTTACACCGGGGAGCTGTTTTTT. It codes for CASSVGMSGRAYTGELFF. Complete variable domain (other parts from reference TRBV9 and TRBJ2-2): DSGVTQTPKHLITATGQRVTLRCSPRSGDLSVYWYQQSLDQGLQFLIQYYNGEERAKGNILERFSAQQFPDLHSELNLSSLELGDSALYFCASSVGMSGRAYTGELFFGEGSRLTVL.

The gene calls are TRBV7-8 and TRBJ2-2, with D perhaps matching TRBD1 (6 bases). Germline V CDR1 and CDR2: SGHVS, FQNEAQ. The V end was cut by 5 bases, the J end by 7 bases, with 17 bases between. The length of the CDR3 is 15 residues. CDR3 protein: CASSPLRTVIGELFF. CDR3 nucleotide sequence: TGTGCCAGCAGCCCACTCCGGACAGTGATCGGGGAGCTGTTTTTT.

The chain has TRBV28 and TRBJ2-1; D possibly corresponds to TRBD2 (5 bases). The CDR3 extends over 17 amino acids. Trimming took off 8 bases at V and 3 bases at J, with 23 bases between the two ends. The germline V gene encodes CDR1 MDHEN and CDR2 SYDVKM. CDR3 sequence reads: CASVGGRSGAYYNEQFF. DNA for the CDR3: TGTGCCAGCGTTGGAGGCCGGTCGGGCGCCTACTACAATGAGCAGTTCTTC.

The J gene is TRBJ1-1, the V gene TRBV9; weak D call: TRBD1 (5 bases). The CDR3 extends over 17 amino acids. Germline V gives CDR1 SGDLS, CDR2 YYNGEE. Between the trimmed V and J ends, which lost 4 bases and 3 bases, there was a span of 22 bases. The CDR3: CASSPPIHPLGDTEAFF. CDR3 in DNA: TGTGCCAGCAGCCCCCCTATCCACCCTTTGGGGGACACTGAAGCTTTCTTT.

The chain is built from TRBV7-2 and TRBJ2-3, with TRBD1 as a possible D gene (5 bases). The germline CDR1 and CDR2 sequences are SGHTA and FQGNSA. The V gene lost 5 bases and the J gene lost 5 bases, with 14 bases spanning the gap. This CDR3 comprises 14 residues. CDR3 sequence (DNA): TGTGCCAGCAGCCTAAGGGGTACCGGAGATACGCAGTATTTT. Its protein product is CASSLRGTGDTQYF.

This clone was found once. Distinct nucleotide sequences in the sample also encode this CDR3. The chain is built from TRBV30 and TRBJ2-5; a weak D match, TRBD2 (6 bases). The CDR3 sequence is 15 residues long. Trimming cost V 0 bases and J 3 bases, with 14 bases left between them. Looked up from germline, CDR1 is GTSNPN and CDR2 is SVGIG (reference sequence). The CDR3, as DNA: TGTGCCTGGAGTGTAAGGTCGGGGAGGAAAGAGACCCAGTACTTC. Its protein is CAWSVRSGRKETQYF.

The gene calls are TRBV5-1 and TRBJ2-3; D uncertain. Germline CDR1 is SGHRS and CDR2 is YFSETQ. The ends were cut back, 4 bases at V and 8 bases at J, with 11 bases in the middle. The CDR3 contains 12 residues. This chain's CDR3 is CASSPDYSTQYF. The CDR3 coding sequence is TGCGCCAGCAGCCCTGATTATTCTACGCAGTATTTT. The full variable domain, with the rest looked up from reference TRBV5-1 and TRBJ2-3, is KAGVTQTPRYLIKTRGQQVTLSCSPISGHRSVSWYQQTPGQGLQFLFEYFSETQRNKGNFPGRFSGRQFSNSRSEMNVSTLELGDSALYLCASSPDYSTQYFGPGTRLTVL.

A word on this clone: Other nucleotide sequences in the sample specify the same CDR3. The chain uses TRBV6-4 and TRBJ2-3; TRBD1 aligns across 7 bases. CDR3 size: 13 residues. Germline loops: CDR1 MRHNA, CDR2 SNTAGT. V lost 5 bases to trimming and J lost 1 base; unmatched junction nucleotides: 0. The CDR3 loop is CASSTGGTDTQYF. The CDR3 nucleotides read TGTGCCAGCAGTACAGGGGGCACAGATACGCAGTATTTT.

With respect to this clone: This sample includes further DNA sequences coding for the same CDR3. This chain uses TRBV15 with TRBJ2-7; no clear D gene. The V gene's germline CDR1 is LNHNV and CDR2 YYDKDF (reference sequence). The CDR3 runs 12 residues. Trimming took 1 base from V and 2 from J, leaving 3 bases between them. As DNA, the CDR3 is TGTGCCACCAGCAGAGGGGCCTACGAGCAGTACTTC. This gives the protein CATSRGAYEQYF.

Of note for this clone: The sample has other DNA sequences that encode this CDR3 too. This sequence joins TRBV15 and TRBJ2-7, with D unresolved. Germline CDR1 and CDR2: LNHNV and YYDKDF (reference sequence). CDR3 length equals 11 residues. V lost 3 bases, J lost 4 bases, and 4 bases lay in between. CDR3 protein: CATSSYYEQYF. CDR3 sequence (DNA): TGTGCCACCAGCAGTTATTACGAGCAGTACTTC.

The gene calls are TRBV28 and TRBJ2-7; tentative D call: TRBD2 (6 bases). Germline lookup yields CDR1 MDHEN and CDR2 SYDVKM. The CDR3 consists of 14 residues. V was cut by 7 bases and J by 12 bases, with 25 bases left in between. The CDR3 here is CASTASFGPTEGYF. The CDR3 DNA reads as TGTGCCAGCACCGCGTCCTTTGGCCCGACGGAGGGGTACTTC. Full variable domain (remainder filled in from reference TRBV28 and TRBJ2-7): DVKVTQSSRYLVKRTGEKVFLECVQDMDHENMFWYRQDPGLGLRLIYFSYDVKMKEKGDIPEGYSVSREKKERFSLILESASTNQTSMYLCASTASFGPTEGYFGPGTRLTVT.

The chain recombines TRBV7-3 with TRBJ1-3; D perhaps matches TRBD1 (5 bases). The germline V and J ends were trimmed by 5 bases and 2 bases, with 10 bases remaining between them. CDR1 SGHTA and CDR2 FQGTGA come from the germline V gene. The CDR3 sequence is 14 residues long. CDR3 protein: CASSPQGAGNTIYF. CDR3 DNA sequence: TGTGCCAGCAGCCCCCAGGGAGCTGGAAACACCATATATTTT.

The chain combines TRBV28 with TRBJ2-1; a possible D gene is TRBD2 (5 bases). V lost 5 bases and J lost 4, with 15 bases in between. The CDR3 consists of 15 residues. The germline V gene has CDR1 MDHEN and CDR2 SYDVKM. The CDR3 here is CASSTPGLKYNEQFF. The DNA for the CDR3 is TGTGCCAGCAGTACTCCTGGACTTAAGTACAATGAGCAGTTCTTC.

A note on this clone: Other DNA sequences in this sample translate to the same CDR3. J is TRBJ1-5 and V is TRBV19, with D uncertain. The CDR3 length is 12 residues. Trimming removed 5 bases at V and 5 bases at J, with 7 bases between. Germline V gene sequence: CDR1 LNHDA, CDR2 SQIVND (reference sequence). The CDR3 sequence: CASSPLDQPQHF. The CDR3 DNA sequence: TGTGCCAGTAGTCCCCTAGATCAGCCCCAGCATTTT.

The rearrangement links TRBV4-1 to TRBJ2-5, with 10 positions matching TRBD2. Trimming removed 4 bases from V and 1 base from J; junction bases left unmatched: 9. This CDR3 region has 17 residues. Germline V gene data show CDR1 as MGHRA and CDR2 as YSYEKL. CDR3 DNA: TGCGCCAGCAGCCTCAGTGGGACTAGCGAGACCCAAGAGACCCAGTACTTC. Translating gives CASSLSGTSETQETQYF.

The table lists this clone with a count of one. The chain links TRBV28 to TRBJ2-2; no clear D gene. CDR3 size: 13 residues. Trimming pared 7 bases from V and 5 bases from J, leaving 11 bases between. Germline CDR1 reads MDHEN; CDR2 reads SYDVKM. In DNA form, the CDR3 reads TGTGCCAGCATCCGCAGAGAAACCGGGGAGCTGTTTTTT. Translated, it gives CASIRRETGELFF.

V gene TRBV11-2 combines with J gene TRBJ1-5, with D possibly TRBD1 on 5 matching bases. This CDR3 has 15 residues. V was cut by 5 bases and J by 1 base, with 12 bases left in between. The germline CDR1 and CDR2 sequences are SGHAT and FQNNGV. The CDR3 DNA reads as TGTGCCAGCAGCCCCACCAGGGTGAGCAATCAGCCCCAGCATTTT. Amino acid sequence: CASSPTRVSNQPQHF.

The V and J genes are TRBV21-1 and TRBJ2-7. TRBV21-1 is a documented pseudogene. This CDR3 is 16 amino acids long. The CDR3 coding sequence is TGTGCCAGCAGCAAGGGTTGTGGGACGGGGTCCTACGAGCAGTACTTC. Protein: CASSKGCGTGSYEQYF.